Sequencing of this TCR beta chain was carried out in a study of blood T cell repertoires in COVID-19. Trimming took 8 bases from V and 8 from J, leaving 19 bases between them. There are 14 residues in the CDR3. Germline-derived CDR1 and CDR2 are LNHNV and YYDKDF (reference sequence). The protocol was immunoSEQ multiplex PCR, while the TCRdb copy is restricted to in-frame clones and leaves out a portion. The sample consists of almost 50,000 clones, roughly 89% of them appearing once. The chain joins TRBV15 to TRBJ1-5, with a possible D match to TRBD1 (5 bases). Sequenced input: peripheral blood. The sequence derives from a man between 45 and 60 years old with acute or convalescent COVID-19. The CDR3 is CATEMSRELKPQHF. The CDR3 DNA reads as TGTGCCACCGAAATGTCCAGGGAATTGAAGCCCCAGCATTTT.